This entry lists 15 T cell receptor beta chains sequenced from one sample in a study of blood T cell repertoires in COVID-19 (TCRdb year 2020). Library construction relied on the immunoSEQ multiplex PCR assay. What TCRdb holds here is the immuneACCESS table cut down to in-frame rearrangements. Part of the clones is not present; checked against another copy, under half of the missing clones reflect an unresolved V gene, and the others are unexplained. This sample is represented by about 440,000 clones; 85% to 90% of them were singletons. 4% to 4.5% of the sample goes to the ten largest clones. What was sequenced was peripheral blood. The receptors derive from a woman aged 30 to 39 with acute or convalescent COVID-19.

The chain joins TRBV30 to TRBJ2-7; a weak D match, TRBD1 (6 bases). V was trimmed by 1 base and J by 2 bases, leaving 12 bases between them. Per the germline V gene, CDR1 is GTSNPN and CDR2 is SVGIG (reference sequence). The CDR3 runs to 14 residues. CDR3 residues: CAWSERQETYEQYF. The CDR3 bases are TGTGCCTGGAGTGAGAGACAGGAGACCTACGAGCAGTACTTC.

The gene calls are TRBV7-9 and TRBJ2-1; D ambiguous. This CDR3 spans 12 amino acids. Trimming cost V 8 bases and J 5 bases, with 10 bases left between them. Germline lookup yields CDR1 SEHNR and CDR2 FQNEAQ (reference sequence). The CDR3 is CASGGRDNEQFF. DNA of the CDR3: TGTGCCAGCGGTGGGCGTGACAATGAGCAGTTCTTC.

This chain connects TRBV6-1 to TRBJ1-3; 10 bases fit TRBD1. The V gene end was trimmed by 6 bases and the J gene end by 4 bases; junction bases not matched to a gene: 12. This CDR3 has 17 amino acids. Looked up from germline, CDR1 is MNHNS and CDR2 is SASEGT. CDR3 protein: CASRELGTGVSGNTIYF. As DNA, the CDR3 is TGTGCCAGCAGAGAATTAGGGACAGGGGTTTCAGGAAACACCATATATTTT.

The chain joins TRBV5-4 to TRBJ2-7; perhaps TRBD2 as D (6 bases). Trimming shortened V by 0 bases and J by 4 bases, and 8 bases separated the two germline ends. Germline loops: CDR1 SGHNT, CDR2 YYREEE (reference sequence). The CDR3 spans 13 residues. Here the CDR3 reads CASSLGLGYEQYF. Here the CDR3 DNA reads TGTGCCAGCAGCTTGGGACTAGGGTACGAGCAGTACTTC.

Here the CDR3 DNA reads TGTGCCAGCAGGACAGGGATAGGGGGCTACACCTTC. Protein sequence: CASRTGIGGYTF. The chain is built from TRBV2 and TRBJ1-2; 7 bases match TRBD1. CDR3 size: 12 residues. Per germline, CDR1 SNHLY and CDR2 FYNNEI. J gave up 8 bases and V 6 bases, and 6 bases lay outside the gene matches. The full variable domain, in which reference TRBV2 and TRBJ1-2 provide the parts outside the CDR3, is EPEVTQTPSHQVTQMGQEVILRCVPISNHLYFYWYRQILGQKVEFLVSFYNNEISEKSEIFDDQFSVERPDGSNFTLKIRSTKLEDSAMYFCASRTGIGGYTFGSGTRLTVV.

The rearrangement joins TRBV7-2 to TRBJ2-7; tentative D call: TRBD2 (6 bases). V shed 4 bases and J shed 1 base, with 17 bases lying between them. CDR3 size: 16 residues. Germline CDR1 is SGHTA and CDR2 is FQGNSA. The CDR3 sequence: CASSWLGGAVSYEQYF. CDR3 DNA: TGTGCCAGCAGCTGGCTTGGAGGGGCCGTATCCTACGAGCAGTACTTC.

The rearrangement uses TRBV6-5 and TRBJ1-2; no clear D. Germline-derived CDR1 and CDR2 are MNHEY and SVGAGI. V was clipped by 5 bases and J by 4 bases, with 11 bases between them. The CDR3 contains 13 residues. The CDR3 nucleotides read TGTGCCAGCAGTCCCGGGATAGGCTATGGCTACACCTTC. Its protein product is CASSPGIGYGYTF.

The gene calls are TRBV9 and TRBJ2-1; TRBD2 agrees at 8 bases. After removal of 3 bases from V and 4 bases from J, the junction contained 6 bases not matched to a gene. Germline V gene sequence: CDR1 SGDLS, CDR2 YYNGEE. The length of the CDR3 is 15 residues. Here the CDR3 DNA reads TGTGCCAGCAGCGGGGGAGCGGGGGCATACAATGAGCAGTTCTTC. Translation: CASSGGAGAYNEQFF.

V gene TRBV5-5 combines with J gene TRBJ2-7, with TRBD1 matching over 8 bases. The V and J ends lost 0 bases and 3 bases, in that order; junction bases with no gene match: 5. In germline, CDR1 is SGHKS, CDR2 YYEKEE (reference sequence). The CDR3 length is 15 residues. The CDR3 sequence: CASSLATGAVYEQYF. CDR3 coding DNA: TGTGCCAGCAGCTTGGCGACAGGGGCTGTCTACGAGCAGTACTTC.

The V gene is TRBV5-6, the J gene TRBJ1-1; D perhaps matches TRBD1 (5 bases). The CDR3 is made up of 13 amino acids. CDR1 SGHDT and CDR2 YYEEEE come from the germline V gene. Trimming stripped 3 bases from V and 2 bases from J, with 8 bases between. CDR3 amino acids: CASSSGINTEAFF. The CDR3 nucleotides are TGTGCCAGCAGCTCAGGGATTAACACTGAAGCTTTCTTT.

J is TRBJ1-5 and V is TRBV19; tentative D call: TRBD1 (5 bases). The CDR3 extends over 16 amino acids. The germline V and J ends were trimmed by 3 bases and 2 bases, with 14 bases remaining between them. Germline CDR1 is LNHDA and CDR2 is SQIVND (reference sequence). This CDR3 reads CASSISAGLGNQPQHF. Here the CDR3 DNA reads TGTGCCAGTAGTATCTCGGCAGGGTTGGGCAATCAGCCCCAGCATTTT.

This clone was seen just once. The chain has TRBV2 and TRBJ1-5, with 7 bases matching TRBD1. The V segment lost 0 bases and the J segment 2 bases; nucleotides outside the gene matches: 4. Per the germline V gene, CDR1 is SNHLY and CDR2 is FYNNEI. The CDR3 totals 16 residues. The DNA for the CDR3 is TGTGCCAGCAGTGAAGCGAGACAGGGAGGCAATCAGCCCCAGCATTTT. This gives the protein CASSEARQGGNQPQHF.

This rearrangement joins TRBV7-3 to TRBJ2-5; D gene unclear. Trimming stripped 5 bases from V and 4 bases from J, with 11 bases between. The CDR3 has 13 residues. The germline CDR1 and CDR2 sequences are SGHTA and FQGTGA. The DNA of the CDR3 is TGTGCCAGCAGCGCCTACCGCGGAGAGACCCAGTACTTC. As protein: CASSAYRGETQYF.

A note on this clone: The junction and the germline gene differ at one end; a read error may be behind it. The chain uses TRBV6-5 and TRBJ2-7; 8 bases line up with TRBD2. Germline values: CDR1 MNHEY, CDR2 SVGAGI. The CDR3 is 14 residues long. In DNA, the CDR3 is TGTGCCAGCAGTGACTCGGGGGGGCCGTACGAGCAGTACTTC. Residues: CASSDSGGPYEQYF.

The chain carries TRBV28 and TRBJ2-3; 8 nucleotides align to TRBD2. Germline CDR1 and CDR2: MDHEN and SYDVKM. The CDR3 consists of 16 residues. The trim removed 5 bases at V and 5 bases at J, leaving 12 bases unmatched. This CDR3 is CASSTRLATRRDTQYF. DNA for the CDR3: TGTGCCAGCAGTACTAGACTAGCGACTCGACGAGATACGCAGTATTTT. The full variable domain, in which reference TRBV28 and TRBJ2-3 provide the parts outside the CDR3, is DVKVTQSSRYLVKRTGEKVFLECVQDMDHENMFWYRQDPGLGLRLIYFSYDVKMKEKGDIPEGYSVSREKKERFSLILESASTNQTSMYLCASSTRLATRRDTQYFGPGTRLTVL.